Reported below is one TCR beta chain. The data stem from a study of blood T cell repertoires in COVID-19. Profiled with immunoSEQ multiplex PCR; TCRdb holds only in-frame clones, not every one. The repertoire consists of 140,000 to 150,000 clones, with 88% occurring once and the leading ten covering 0.95% to 1.5%. Sequencing input: PBMCs or T cells enriched from blood (not recorded which). This clonotype was obtained from a woman under 40 with acute COVID-19.

The CDR3 sequence is CASSPKAGNTEAFF. The CDR3, as DNA: TGTGCCAGCAGCCCTAAGGCGGGGAACACTGAAGCTTTCTTT. The chain carries TRBV3-1 (or the pseudogene TRBV3-2) and TRBJ1-1, with D hard to call. Germline CDR1 and CDR2: LGHDT and YNNKEL (reference sequence). CDR3 length: 14 amino acids. Trimming cost V 4 bases and J 1 base, with 10 bases left between them.